Listed below are T cell receptor beta chains from one sample, sequenced in a study of Graves' ophthalmopathy and Graves' hyperthyroidism. MiXCR was run by TCRdb on the multiplex PCR reads, yielding one entry per CDR3 protein. This sample has approximately 1.2 million distinct CDR3 sequences, with about two fifths found just once. Sequenced input: peripheral blood or thyroid tissue (not recorded which). The receptors stem from an adult man with Graves' hyperthyroidism. Each CDR3 is given with its conserved first and last residue. A D gene is named only where the DNA matches it firmly. Some rows have no size entry. The others give once, few or many, or a class for an expanded clone.

-	TRBJ2-7	TRBD1	TRBV18	CASSQGTGGGEQYF	TGTGCCAGCTCCCAAGGGACAGGGGGAGGCGAGCAGTACTTC
-	TRBJ2-7	-	TRBV4-1	CASSPLQTGPSYEQYF	TGCGCCAGCAGCCCTCTACAGACTGGTCCTTCCTACGAGCAGTACTTC
-	TRBJ2-4	TRBD1	TRBV29-1	CSVATGAIQYF	TGCAGCGTTGCGACAGGGGCCATTCAGTACTTC
few	TRBJ1-2	-	TRBV5-4	CASIPQGLEDDGYTF	TGTGCCAGCATACCACAGGGTCTGGAGGACGATGGCTACACCTTC
few	TRBJ2-2	TRBD1	TRBV5-1	CASRVSGGTGELFF	TGCGCCAGCAGGGTCTCAGGGGGCACCGGGGAGCTGTTTTTT
many	TRBJ1-2	-	TRBV7-2	CASSSGLEGRGYTF	TGTGCCAGCAGCTCAGGTCTCGAGGGGCGCGGCTACACCTTC
few	TRBJ1-1	-	TRBV6-2/TRBV6-3	CASSSAGVNTEAFF	TGTGCCAGCAGTTCGGCCGGGGTGAACACTGAAGCTTTCTTT
-	TRBJ2-7	-	TRBV11-3	CASSLVTDSYEQYF	TGTGCCAGCAGCTTAGTGACTGATTCCTACGAGCAGTACTTC
-	TRBJ2-6	-	TRBV7-8	CASSSHRGANVLTF	TGTGCCAGCAGCTCCCATAGAGGGGCCAACGTCCTGACTTTC
-	TRBJ2-7	TRBD2	TRBV10-2	CASSDSGHGLATYSYEQYF	TGCGCCAGCAGTGACTCCGGGCACGGACTAGCGACTTACTCCTACGAGCAGTACTTC
many	TRBJ1-4	TRBD1	TRBV5-1	CASSWRDSGEKLFF	TGCGCCAGCAGCTGGCGGGACAGCGGGGAAAAACTGTTTTTT
many	TRBJ1-6	-	TRBV7-3	CASTSTGGNSPLHF	TGTGCCAGCACCTCAACCGGGGGCAATTCACCCCTCCACTTT
few	TRBJ2-5	TRBD2	TRBV9	CASSRGLAGVLETQYF	TGTGCCAGCAGCCGCGGACTAGCGGGGGTTTTGGAGACCCAGTACTTC
many	TRBJ1-1	-	TRBV15	CATSTLWAEAFF	TGTGCCACCAGCACGTTATGGGCTGAAGCTTTCTTT
many	TRBJ1-6	-	TRBV15	CATSRIVGRSNSPLHF	TGTGCCACCAGCAGGATTGTTGGCCGGTCTAATTCACCCCTCCACTTT
-	TRBJ1-3	-	TRBV4-1	CASSQEAAGLKNGNTIYF	TGCGCCAGCAGCCAAGAGGCAGCAGGACTTAAAAACGGGAACACCATATATTTT
few	TRBJ1-4	TRBD1	TRBV5-8	CASSQGQRGEKLFF	TGTGCCAGCAGCCAGGGACAGCGCGGAGAAAAACTGTTTTTT
-	TRBJ1-5	TRBD1	TRBV7-9	CASSPKTGAGQPQHF	TGTGCCAGCAGCCCGAAGACAGGGGCTGGGCAGCCCCAGCATTTT
many	TRBJ1-2	TRBD1	TRBV20-1	CSASPQDRVYGYTF	TGCAGTGCTAGCCCCCAGGACAGGGTCTATGGCTACACCTTC
-	TRBJ2-6	TRBD1	TRBV7-8	CASRSGTGSTSGANVLTF	TGTGCCAGCAGGTCTGGGACAGGGTCGACTTCTGGGGCCAACGTCCTGACTTTC
few	TRBJ2-5	-	TRBV2	CASSPQFSRETQYF	TGTGCCAGCAGTCCCCAGTTCTCCCGAGAGACCCAGTACTTC
many	TRBJ2-7	-	TRBV13	CASSLQGPYEQYF	TGTGCCAGCAGCTTACAGGGACCCTACGAGCAGTACTTC
-	TRBJ2-7	-	TRBV4-3	CASSQTRDNSYEQYF	TGCGCCAGCAGCCAAACGAGGGACAACTCCTACGAGCAGTACTTC
many	TRBJ1-1	-	TRBV18	CASSPLENTEAFF	TGTGCCAGCTCACCGTTGGAGAACACTGAAGCTTTCTTT
-	TRBJ1-5	-	TRBV25-1	CASMGGWNQPQHF	TGTGCCAGCATGGGGGGGTGGAATCAGCCCCAGCATTTT
once	TRBJ2-5	-	TRBV5-8	CASSSYVGQIQETQYF	TGTGCCAGCAGCTCGTACGTTGGACAGATCCAAGAGACCCAGTACTTC
-	TRBJ2-3	-	TRBV29-1	CSVESGLADTQYF	TGCAGCGTTGAATCCGGGCTGGCGGATACGCAGTATTTT